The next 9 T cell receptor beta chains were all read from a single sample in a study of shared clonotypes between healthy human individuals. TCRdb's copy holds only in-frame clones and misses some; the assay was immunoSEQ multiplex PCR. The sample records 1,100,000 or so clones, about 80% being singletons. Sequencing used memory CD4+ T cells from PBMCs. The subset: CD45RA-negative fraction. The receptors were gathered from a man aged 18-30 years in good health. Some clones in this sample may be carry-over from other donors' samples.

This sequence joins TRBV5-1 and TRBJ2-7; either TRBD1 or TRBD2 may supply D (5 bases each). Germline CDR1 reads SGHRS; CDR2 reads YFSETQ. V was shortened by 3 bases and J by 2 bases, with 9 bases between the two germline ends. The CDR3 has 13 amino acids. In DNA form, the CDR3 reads TGCGCCAGCAGCTCGGGACGGACCTACGAGCAGTACTTC. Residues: CASSSGRTYEQYF. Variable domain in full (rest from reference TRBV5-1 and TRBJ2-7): KAGVTQTPRYLIKTRGQQVTLSCSPISGHRSVSWYQQTPGQGLQFLFEYFSETQRNKGNFPGRFSGRQFSNSRSEMNVSTLELGDSALYLCASSSGRTYEQYFGPGTRLTVT.

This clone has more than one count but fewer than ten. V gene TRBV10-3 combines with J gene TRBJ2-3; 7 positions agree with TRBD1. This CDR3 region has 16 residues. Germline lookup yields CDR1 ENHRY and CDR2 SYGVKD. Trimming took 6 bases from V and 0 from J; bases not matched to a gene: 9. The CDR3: CAISPTGPSSTDTQYF. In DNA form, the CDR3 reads TGTGCCATCAGCCCGACAGGGCCTAGTAGCACAGATACGCAGTATTTT.

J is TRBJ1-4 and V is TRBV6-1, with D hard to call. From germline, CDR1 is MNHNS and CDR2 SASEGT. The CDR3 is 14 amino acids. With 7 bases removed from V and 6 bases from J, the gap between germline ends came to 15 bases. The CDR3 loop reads CASTRRGWDEKLFF. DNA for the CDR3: TGTGCCAGCACCCGGCGGGGATGGGATGAAAAACTGTTTTTT.

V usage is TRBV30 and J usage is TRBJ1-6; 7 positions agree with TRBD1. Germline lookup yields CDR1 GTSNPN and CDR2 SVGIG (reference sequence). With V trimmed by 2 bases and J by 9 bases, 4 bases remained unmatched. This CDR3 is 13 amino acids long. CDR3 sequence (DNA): TGTGCCTGGAGTCCAGACAGGGCTTCACCCCTCCACTTT. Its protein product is CAWSPDRASPLHF.

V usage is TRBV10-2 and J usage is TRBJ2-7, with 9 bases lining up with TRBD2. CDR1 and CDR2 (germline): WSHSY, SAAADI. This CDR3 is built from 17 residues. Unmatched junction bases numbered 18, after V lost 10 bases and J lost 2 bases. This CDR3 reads CATIGGLAGRATYEQYF. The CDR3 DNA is TGCGCCACCATCGGAGGGCTAGCGGGGAGGGCCACCTACGAGCAGTACTTC.

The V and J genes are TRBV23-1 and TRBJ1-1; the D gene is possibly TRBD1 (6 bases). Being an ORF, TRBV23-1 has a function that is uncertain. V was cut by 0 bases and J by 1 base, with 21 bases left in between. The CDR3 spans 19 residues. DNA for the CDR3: TGCGCCAGCAGTCAATCCTCCAGGGGACGGAACATCGGGAACACTGAAGCTTTCTTT. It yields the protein CASSQSSRGRNIGNTEAFF.

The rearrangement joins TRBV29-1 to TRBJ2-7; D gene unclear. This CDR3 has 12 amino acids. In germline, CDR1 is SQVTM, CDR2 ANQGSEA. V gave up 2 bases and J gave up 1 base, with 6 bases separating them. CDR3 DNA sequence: TGCAGCGTTGAAACTGTTTCCTACGAGCAGTACTTC. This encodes CSVETVSYEQYF.

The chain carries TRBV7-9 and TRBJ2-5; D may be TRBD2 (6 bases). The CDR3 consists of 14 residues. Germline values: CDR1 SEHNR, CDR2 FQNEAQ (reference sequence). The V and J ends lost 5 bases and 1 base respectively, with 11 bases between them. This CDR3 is CASSPAGAQETQYF. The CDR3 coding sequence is TGTGCCAGCAGCCCAGCGGGCGCCCAAGAGACCCAGTACTTC.

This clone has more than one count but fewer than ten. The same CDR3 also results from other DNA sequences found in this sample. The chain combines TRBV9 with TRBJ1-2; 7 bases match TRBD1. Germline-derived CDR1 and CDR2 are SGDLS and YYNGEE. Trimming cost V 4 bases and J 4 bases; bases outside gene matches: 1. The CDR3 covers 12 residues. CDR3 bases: TGTGCCAGCAGCCGGGACAGCTATGGCTACACCTTC. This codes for CASSRDSYGYTF.